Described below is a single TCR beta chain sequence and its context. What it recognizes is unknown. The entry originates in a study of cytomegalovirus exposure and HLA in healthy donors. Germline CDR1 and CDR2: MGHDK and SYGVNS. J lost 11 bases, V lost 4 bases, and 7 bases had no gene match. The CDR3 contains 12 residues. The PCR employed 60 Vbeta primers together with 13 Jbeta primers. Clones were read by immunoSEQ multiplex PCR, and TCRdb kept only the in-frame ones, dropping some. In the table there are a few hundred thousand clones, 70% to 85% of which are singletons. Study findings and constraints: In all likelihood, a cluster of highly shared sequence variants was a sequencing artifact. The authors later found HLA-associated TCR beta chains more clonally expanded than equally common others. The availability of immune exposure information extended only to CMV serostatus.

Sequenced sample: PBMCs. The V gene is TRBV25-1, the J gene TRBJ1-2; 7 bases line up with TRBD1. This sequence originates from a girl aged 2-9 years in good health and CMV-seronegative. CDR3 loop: CASSGDSVSYTF. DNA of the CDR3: TGTGCCAGCAGTGGGGACAGCGTATCGTACACCTTC.